What follows are 25 T cell receptor beta chains derived from one specimen sequenced in a study of human T cells and chemical hapten exposure. MiXCR was run by TCRdb on the RACE reads, yielding one entry per CDR3 protein. In the table there are fewer than 500,000 distinct CDR3 sequences, roughly 4.8% of which are singletons. Documented time point: patch test 1, 2 weeks after DPC sensitization. Treatment reported: therapeutic diphenylcyclopropenone sensitization with weekly scalp DPC. The sequences come from whole blood, collected in connection with sensitization to the hapten diphenylcyclopropenone (DPC). The receptors originated from a woman between 45 and 60 years old with alopecia areata. Some clones in this sample may be carry-over from other donors' samples.

The chain links TRBV10-2 to TRBJ1-2, with D hard to call. The CDR3 contains 12 residues. The germline V and J ends were trimmed by 6 bases and 5 bases, with 10 bases remaining between them. Germline assignment: CDR1 WSHSY and CDR2 SAAADI. Written as DNA, the CDR3 is TGCGCCAGCAGGGGGAATCCATATGGCTACACCTTC. Its translation is CASRGNPYGYTF.

At least ten counts were recorded for this clonotype. This rearrangement joins TRBV30 to TRBJ2-3; no reliable D call. CDR1 is GTSNPN, CDR2 SVGIG, per germline (reference sequence). This CDR3 spans 13 amino acids. V was shortened by 5 bases and J by 2 bases, with 11 bases between the two germline ends. The CDR3, as DNA: TGTGCCTGGGATTCCGCGGACACAGATACGCAGTATTTT. Protein product: CAWDSADTDTQYF.

This clonotype was counted ten times or more. This chain links TRBV5-1 with TRBJ2-3; D remains unclear. CDR1 and CDR2 from the germline V gene are SGHRS and YFSETQ. CDR3 length: 13 amino acids. The ends were cut back, 4 bases at V and 5 bases at J, with 11 bases in the middle. CDR3 DNA: TGCGCCAGCAGCGTCTTCTACCAAGATACGCAGTATTTT. It encodes CASSVFYQDTQYF.

The chain carries TRBV2 and TRBJ1-2; the D gene is possibly TRBD1 (6 bases). The CDR3 is made up of 12 amino acids. V was cut by 10 bases and J by 8 bases, with 17 bases left in between. Germline V gene sequence: CDR1 SNHLY, CDR2 FYNNEI. The chain's CDR3 is CAITAVGGGYTF. CDR3 in DNA: TGTGCCATTACCGCAGTGGGGGGCGGCTACACCTTC.

V is TRBV20-1 and J is TRBJ1-4, with 8 bases aligning to TRBD1. Losses at the gene ends were 3 bases for V and 7 bases for J; bases not matched to a gene: 7. This CDR3 region has 14 residues. The germline V gene has CDR1 DFQATT and CDR2 SNEGSKA (reference sequence). The CDR3 protein is CSASFRGRSEKLFF. Written as DNA, the CDR3 is TGCAGTGCTAGCTTCAGGGGGCGGAGTGAAAAACTGTTTTTT.

At least ten counts were recorded for this clonotype. The chain couples TRBV12-3 or TRBV12-4 to TRBJ1-5; tentatively, D is TRBD1 (5 bases). The CDR3 extends over 15 amino acids. V lost 4 bases to trimming and J lost 0 bases, with 10 bases between them. DNA for the CDR3: TGTGCCAGCAGTTCTCGGGGGATTAGCAATCAGCCCCAGCATTTT. Amino acids: CASSSRGISNQPQHF.

The chain recombines TRBV30 with TRBJ1-1; D uncertain. This CDR3 has 14 amino acids. V lost 2 bases and J 0 bases, leaving 10 bases between the germline ends. Germline V gene lookup returns CDR1 GTSNPN and CDR2 SVGIG (reference sequence). In DNA form, the CDR3 reads TGTGCCTGGAGTCCATCGGTGCTGAACACTGAAGCTTTCTTT. It specifies CAWSPSVLNTEAFF.

This clonotype showed up many times. The rearrangement uses TRBV5-5 and TRBJ2-3; 8 nucleotides match TRBD1. CDR3 length: 16 amino acids. V shed 0 bases, J shed 4 bases, and the junction held 7 bases outside the gene matches. Germline CDR1 reads SGHKS; CDR2 reads YYEKEE (reference sequence). CDR3 in amino acids: CASSLALTGGADTQYF. For the CDR3, the DNA is TGTGCCAGCAGCTTGGCCTTAACAGGGGGTGCAGATACGCAGTATTTT.

This clonotype has only a few counts. This chain uses TRBV11-3 with TRBJ2-3, with D perhaps matching TRBD1 or TRBD2 (6 bases each). Trimming shortened V by 5 bases and J by 10 bases, and 16 bases separated the two germline ends. Germline CDR1 is SGHNT and CDR2 is YENEEA. The CDR3 consists of 13 residues. The CDR3 protein is CASSKGEEKAQYF. The CDR3 bases are TGTGCCAGCAGCAAGGGGGAGGAGAAGGCGCAGTATTTT.

This clonotype was seen repeatedly, ten times or more. CDR3 amino acids: CASSKNRSGEFQPQHF. CDR3 bases: TGTGCCAGCAGCAAAAACAGGTCCGGGGAGTTTCAGCCCCAGCATTTT. The V call is TRBV7-9, the J call TRBJ1-5; perhaps TRBD1 as D (5 bases). The CDR3 has 16 residues. V was trimmed by 5 bases and J by 6 bases, leaving 20 bases between them. Germline CDR1 SEHNR, CDR2 FQNEAQ (reference sequence).

This clonotype was seen at least ten times. The rearrangement uses TRBV2 and TRBJ2-1; 8 nucleotides line up with TRBD2. CDR3 length: 14 amino acids. The junction had 2 bases not matched to a gene; V was cut back by 4 bases and J by 3 bases. Germline-derived CDR1 and CDR2 are SNHLY and FYNNEI. The CDR3 nucleotides read TGTGCCAGCAGTGTGCGGGAGGACTACAATGAGCAGTTCTTC. As protein: CASSVREDYNEQFF.

Concerning this clonotype: This could be a read error, since a much larger clone is one nucleotide away. This chain connects TRBV27 to TRBJ2-2, with D tentatively TRBD2 (5 bases). The germline V gene has CDR1 MNHEY and CDR2 SMNVEV (reference sequence). The CDR3 is made up of 11 amino acids. The CDR3: CASSTAGVLFF. The CDR3, as DNA: TGTGCCAGCAGTACGGCCGGGGTGCTGTTTTTT.

Ten or more counts support this clonotype. This rearrangement joins TRBV29-1 to TRBJ2-1; D call uncertain. The CDR3 has 16 amino acids. Germline loops: CDR1 SQVTM, CDR2 ANQGSEA. V was cut by 0 bases and J by 0 bases, with 12 bases left in between. The CDR3 region has the DNA TGCAGCGTTGAAGATCGGGCCACGAGCTCCTACAATGAGCAGTTCTTC. This translates into CSVEDRATSSYNEQFF.

This clonotype came up many times. The chain couples TRBV11-2 to TRBJ2-3, with TRBD2 identical over 9 bases. Trimming cost V 5 bases and J 5 bases; bases outside gene matches: 11. CDR1 is SGHAT and CDR2 is FQNNGV in the germline V gene. The CDR3 spans 16 residues. The CDR3 region is CASSVWRGGLQDTQYF. Here the CDR3 DNA reads TGTGCCAGCAGCGTCTGGCGGGGGGGCCTTCAAGATACGCAGTATTTT.

This clonotype was counted ten times or more. The chain carries TRBV10-3 and TRBJ1-1, with D possibly TRBD1 on 5 matching bases. Trimming pared 8 bases from V and 0 bases from J, leaving 7 bases between. The CDR3 is 12 residues long. Looked up from germline, CDR1 is ENHRY and CDR2 is SYGVKD. The CDR3 DNA follows: TGTGCCATCGGGGGTTTGAACACTGAAGCTTTCTTT. This translates into CAIGGLNTEAFF.

Many counts were recorded for this clonotype. CDR3 coding DNA: TGTGCCAGCAGTAACAGGGGAGGTAATCAGCCCCAGCATTTT. Translated, it gives CASSNRGGNQPQHF. The rearrangement uses TRBV27 and TRBJ1-5; 7 nucleotides match TRBD1. CDR1 and CDR2 from the germline V gene are MNHEY and SMNVEV (reference sequence). The CDR3 has 14 residues. V shed 5 bases, J shed 4 bases, and the junction held 5 bases outside the gene matches.

The chain carries TRBV27 and TRBJ1-1; D is perhaps TRBD1 (6 bases). The V end was cut by 2 bases, the J end by 1 base, with 11 bases between. CDR1 is MNHEY, CDR2 SMNVEV, per germline (reference sequence). The CDR3 totals 15 residues. The CDR3 sequence: CASSLRRGGNTEAFF. The CDR3, as DNA: TGTGCCAGCAGTTTAAGGAGAGGGGGGAACACTGAAGCTTTCTTT.

The chain couples TRBV25-1 to TRBJ2-3; TRBD2 might be the D (6 bases). Per the germline V gene, CDR1 is MGHDK and CDR2 is SYGVNS. The CDR3 totals 14 residues. V dropped 1 base and J dropped 14 bases, with 19 bases sitting between them. The CDR3 DNA reads as TGTGCCAGCAGTGAATCGGGACTCCAGCCTCTGCCGTATTTT. Protein product: CASSESGLQPLPYF.

This clonotype was detected ten times or more. V usage is TRBV28 and J usage is TRBJ1-3; D is uncertain. V was clipped by 4 bases and J by 0 bases, with 7 bases between them. The germline V gene has CDR1 MDHEN and CDR2 SYDVKM. The CDR3 covers 14 residues. The CDR3 region is CASSSPGSGNTIYF. In nucleotides, the CDR3 is TGTGCCAGCAGTTCCCCGGGCTCTGGAAACACCATATATTTT.

This clonotype has at least ten counts. This chain connects TRBV27 to TRBJ2-2, with 10 bases identical to TRBD1. Germline CDR1 is MNHEY and CDR2 is SMNVEV (reference sequence). This CDR3 is 16 amino acids long. Trimming at V came to 4 bases and at J to 2 bases, leaving 4 bases not matched to a gene. The DNA of the CDR3 is TGTGCCAGCAGTTCCCGACAGGGGGCAAACACCGGGGAGCTGTTTTTT. It specifies CASSSRQGANTGELFF.

This clonotype has a count of ten or more. J is TRBJ1-6 and V is TRBV7-6, with 7 bases fitting TRBD1. After removal of 4 bases from V and 6 bases from J, the junction contained 9 bases not matched to a gene. The CDR3 consists of 16 residues. Looked up from germline, CDR1 is SGHVS and CDR2 is FNYEAQ. This chain's CDR3 is CASSSRQGVGNSPLHF. CDR3 coding DNA: TGTGCCAGCAGCTCCCGGCAGGGGGTCGGTAATTCACCCCTCCACTTT.

This clonotype was counted between two and nine times. This chain connects TRBV30 to TRBJ1-1; no firm D call. Germline CDR1 and CDR2: GTSNPN and SVGIG (reference sequence). This CDR3 has 14 residues. Trimming pared 0 bases from V and 1 base from J, leaving 9 bases between. CDR3: CAWSVIRPNTEAFF. The CDR3 DNA is TGTGCCTGGAGTGTTATCCGCCCGAACACTGAAGCTTTCTTT.

This clonotype was detected only a few times. CDR3 DNA sequence: TGCAGCGTGCCGGGACTCGGAGCTTTCTTT. It specifies CSVPGLGAFF. This chain uses TRBV29-1 with TRBJ1-1; tentatively, D is TRBD1 (5 bases). V gave up 6 bases and J gave up 10 bases, with 12 bases separating them. This CDR3 is 10 amino acids long. Germline lookup yields CDR1 SQVTM and CDR2 ANQGSEA.

The sample holds many counts of this clonotype. The rearrangement uses TRBV4-3 and TRBJ2-1; 11 positions agree with TRBD2. CDR1 is LGHNA, CDR2 YSLEER, per germline. CDR3 size: 15 residues. Trimming at V came to 3 bases and at J to 6 bases, leaving 4 bases not matched to a gene. This CDR3 reads CASSHLAGGPNEQFF. CDR3 DNA sequence: TGCGCCAGCAGCCATTTAGCGGGAGGGCCCAATGAGCAGTTCTTC.

This clonotype was recorded many times. V gene TRBV6-5 combines with J gene TRBJ1-1; perhaps TRBD1 as D (5 bases). CDR1 is MNHEY and CDR2 is SVGAGI in the germline V gene. Trimming left V 5 bases short and J 6 bases short, with 10 bases between. The CDR3 has 12 amino acids. CDR3 in amino acids: CASSQLGAEAFF. The CDR3 DNA follows: TGTGCCAGCAGTCAGTTAGGGGCTGAAGCTTTCTTT.